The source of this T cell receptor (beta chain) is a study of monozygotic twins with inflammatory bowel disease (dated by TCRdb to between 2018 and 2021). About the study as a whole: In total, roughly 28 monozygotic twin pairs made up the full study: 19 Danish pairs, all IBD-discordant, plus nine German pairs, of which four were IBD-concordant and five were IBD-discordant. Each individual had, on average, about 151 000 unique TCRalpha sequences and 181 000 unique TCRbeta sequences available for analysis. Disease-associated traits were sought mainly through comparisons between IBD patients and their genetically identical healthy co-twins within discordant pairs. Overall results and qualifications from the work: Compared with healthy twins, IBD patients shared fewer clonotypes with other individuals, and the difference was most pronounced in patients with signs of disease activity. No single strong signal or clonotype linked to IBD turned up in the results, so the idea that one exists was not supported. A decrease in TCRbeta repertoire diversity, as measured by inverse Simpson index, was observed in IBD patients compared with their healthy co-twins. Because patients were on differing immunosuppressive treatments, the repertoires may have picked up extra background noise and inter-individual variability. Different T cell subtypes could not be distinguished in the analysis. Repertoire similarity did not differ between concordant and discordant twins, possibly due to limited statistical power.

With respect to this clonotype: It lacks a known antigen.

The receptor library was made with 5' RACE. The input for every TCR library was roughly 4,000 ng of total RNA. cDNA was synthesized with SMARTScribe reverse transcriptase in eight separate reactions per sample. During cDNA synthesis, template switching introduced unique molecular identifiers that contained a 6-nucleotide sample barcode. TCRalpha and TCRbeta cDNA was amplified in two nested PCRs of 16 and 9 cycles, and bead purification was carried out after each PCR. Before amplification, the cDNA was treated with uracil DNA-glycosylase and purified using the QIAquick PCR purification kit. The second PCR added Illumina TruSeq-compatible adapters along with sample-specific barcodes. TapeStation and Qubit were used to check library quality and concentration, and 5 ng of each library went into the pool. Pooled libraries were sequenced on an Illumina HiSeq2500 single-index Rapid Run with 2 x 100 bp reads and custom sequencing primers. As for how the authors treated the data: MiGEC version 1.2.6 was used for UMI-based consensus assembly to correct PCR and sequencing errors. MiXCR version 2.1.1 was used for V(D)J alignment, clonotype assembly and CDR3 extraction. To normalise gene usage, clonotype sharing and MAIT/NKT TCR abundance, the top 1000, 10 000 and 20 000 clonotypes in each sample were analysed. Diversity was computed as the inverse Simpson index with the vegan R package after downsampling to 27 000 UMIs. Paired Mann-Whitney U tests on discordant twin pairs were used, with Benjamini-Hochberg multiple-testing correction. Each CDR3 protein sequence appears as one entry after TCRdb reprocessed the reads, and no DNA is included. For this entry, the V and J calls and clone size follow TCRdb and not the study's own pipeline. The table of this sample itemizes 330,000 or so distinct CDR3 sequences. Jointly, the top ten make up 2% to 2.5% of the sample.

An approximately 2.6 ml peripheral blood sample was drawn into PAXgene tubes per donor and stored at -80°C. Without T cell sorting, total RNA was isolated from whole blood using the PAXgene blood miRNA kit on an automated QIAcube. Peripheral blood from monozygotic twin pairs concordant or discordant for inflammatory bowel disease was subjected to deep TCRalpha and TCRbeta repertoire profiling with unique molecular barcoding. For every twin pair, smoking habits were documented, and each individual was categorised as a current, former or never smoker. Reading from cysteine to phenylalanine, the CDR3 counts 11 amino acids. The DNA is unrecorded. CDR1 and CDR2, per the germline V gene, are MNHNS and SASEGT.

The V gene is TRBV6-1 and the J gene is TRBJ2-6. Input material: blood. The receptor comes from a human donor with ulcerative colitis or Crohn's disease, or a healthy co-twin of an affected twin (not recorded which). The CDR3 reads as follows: CASTGANVLTF.